The T cell receptor (beta chain) described here comes from a study of blood T cell repertoires in COVID-19. About the research overall: Donors in the United States, Italy and Spain gave samples during acute or convalescent COVID-19. Sample material is recorded as cDNA or gDNA derived from T cells, B-cell-depleted T cells, or PBMCs.

V shed 6 bases and J shed 4 bases, with 13 bases lying between them. Per germline, CDR1 SQVTM and CDR2 ANQGSEA. The CDR3 contains 12 residues. There are a few counts of this clone. Original methodology: Amplifying reference gene primers gave estimates of nucleated cell counts. The assay was immunoSEQ multiplex PCR, and TCRdb's table has in-frame clones only and misses some. The V and J calls and the clone size are those of that table, but D and trimming were determined from the DNA. This table holds about 250,000 clones, around nine tenths found once. The clonotype was recovered from a man in his late teens or twenties with active or convalescent COVID-19. The sample consisted of peripheral blood. The chain combines TRBV29-1 with TRBJ2-7; D may be TRBD1 (6 bases). The CDR3 nucleotides read TGCAGCGTCGGACAGAAAAGGTACGAGCAGTACTTC. Amino acid sequence: CSVGQKRYEQYF.